The TCR beta chain under discussion was sequenced for a study of brain T cells in children with intractable seizures. The method was immunoSEQ multiplex PCR; TCRdb's version includes in-frame clones alone and lacks a portion of them. The table records about 41,000 clones, roughly 90% of them present only once. V lost 7 bases to trimming and J lost 0 bases, with 9 bases between them. Germline V gene sequence: CDR1 SEHNR, CDR2 FQNEAQ (reference sequence). This CDR3 region has 13 residues. This clone occurred once. The antigen is undetermined. Overall study findings and caveats: Viral specificity was inferred only from CDR3 similarity; HCMV serostatus was unknown. Pre-surgery blood may have been undersampled, hiding some clones.

Only cases whose brain tissue showed the highest T cell transcript signatures were sequenced. This chain connects TRBV7-9 to TRBJ1-2, with a possible D match to TRBD1 (5 bases). Sample: peripheral blood, taken at surgery. This TCR derives from a girl aged 2 to 9 with tuberous sclerosis and intractable seizures. The CDR3 DNA is TGTGCCAGCACTGGGACCCCTAACTATGGCTACACCTTC. Translation gives CASTGTPNYGYTF.